What follows is one TCR beta chain and its context. Antigen: not known. This sample is part of a study of CD4+ T cells in melanoma. Findings and limits, study-wide: In melanoma, neoantigen-specific CD4+ T cells reportedly differed in differentiation state. CD8+ T cell, macrophage and B cell function reportedly correlated with neoantigen-specific CD4+ T cells.

The assay was immunoSEQ multiplex PCR, and TCRdb's table has in-frame clones only and misses some. The data contain 9,500 or so clones, roughly four fifths of them singletons. Looked up from germline, CDR1 is SQVTM and CDR2 is ANQGSEA. The CDR3 runs to 13 residues. The V gene lost 5 bases and the J gene lost 1 base, with 11 bases spanning the gap. Sequenced input: cells from a culture (not recorded whether cultured in vitro). The rearrangement uses TRBV29-1 and TRBJ1-1; D remains unclear. The sequence was collected from a human donor with melanoma. CDR3 sequence reads: CSVRVGWNTEAFF. The CDR3 DNA reads TGCAGCGTTAGGGTGGGTTGGAACACTGAAGCTTTCTTT. The complete variable domain, with remaining parts taken from reference TRBV29-1 and TRBJ1-1, reads SAVISQKPSRDICQRGTSLTIQCQVDSQVTMMFWYRQQPGQSLTLIATANQGSEATYESGFVIDKFPISRPNLTFSTLTVSNMSPEDSSIYLCSVRVGWNTEAFFGQGTRLTVV.